The rows below give T cell receptor beta chains drawn from one sample of a study of T cells in localized non-small cell lung cancer. Some clones are missing from TCRdb's copy, which holds only in-frame ones; the method was immunoSEQ multiplex PCR. The table includes 20,000 to 25,000 clones, about 88% detected once. The material sequenced was peripheral blood, taken before any cancer treatment. The receptors stem from a male donor at least 60 years old with stage I lung adenocarcinoma. Both conserved end residues are part of each CDR3. The D gene is left open where the match is weak. The listing skips clone size in some rows; elsewhere it reads once, few, many or a size class.

J gene | clone size | V gene | D gene | CDR3 DNA | CDR3 protein
TRBJ1-2 | once | TRBV28 | NA | TGTGCCAGCGCCTACGGGAATTGGGATGGCTACACCTTC | CASAYGNWDGYTF
TRBJ2-7 | NA | TRBV10-1 | TRBD1 | TGCGCCAGCAGTGGTACCGGGACAGGGACCTACGAGCAGTACTTC | CASSGTGTGTYEQYF
TRBJ1-1 | NA | TRBV2 | NA | TGTGCCAGCAGGATACTCCGGGATCCTAACACTGAAGCTTTCTTT | CASRILRDPNTEAFF
TRBJ1-6 | once | TRBV19 | NA | TGTGCCAGTAGTACCGGTAATTCACCCCTCCACTTT | CASSTGNSPLHF
TRBJ1-2 | NA | TRBV5-1 | NA | TGCGCCAGCAGCGATGACAGCCTCTATGGCTACACCTTC | CASSDDSLYGYTF
TRBJ1-1 | NA | TRBV9 | NA | TGTGCCAGCAGCGTCTACCCCACAAACACTGAAGCTTTCTTT | CASSVYPTNTEAFF
TRBJ2-1 | NA | TRBV7-3 | TRBD1 | TGTGCCAGCAGCTTAAAAGGGGGACAGGAGTACAATGAGCAGTTCTTC | CASSLKGGQEYNEQFF
TRBJ2-3 | NA | TRBV11-2 | NA | TGTGCCAGCAGCATAGACATAATCACAGATACGCAGTATTTT | CASSIDIITDTQYF
TRBJ2-1 | NA | TRBV11-3 | NA | TGTGCCAGCAGCTTAGAAGGGGGGAGGGGTGAGCAGTTCTTC | CASSLEGGRGEQFF
TRBJ2-1 | NA | TRBV28 | TRBD1 | TGTGCCAGCAATCCAGGGGGCGGGGTTAGGAATGAGCAGTTCTTC | CASNPGGGVRNEQFF
TRBJ1-2 | NA | TRBV28 | NA | TGTGCCAGCAGTTGGCCCCTGGGGGGAAAAGGCTACACCTTC | CASSWPLGGKGYTF
TRBJ2-3 | NA | TRBV7-2 | TRBD1 | TGTGCCAGCAGCTTAATCGACAGGGCGGGAGATACGCAGTATTTT | CASSLIDRAGDTQYF
TRBJ2-7 | NA | TRBV30 | TRBD1 | TGTGCCTGTAGGGGAAGGACAGGGAAGGTCACCTACGAGCAGTACTTC | CACRGRTGKVTYEQYF
TRBJ1-2 | NA | TRBV5-6 | NA | TGTGCCAGCAGCTTGTCCCCGACGGCGCCCTATGGCTACACCTTC | CASSLSPTAPYGYTF
TRBJ1-4 | NA | TRBV5-1 | NA | TGCGCCAGCAGCTTAAGGGGGAGTGAAAAACTGTTTTTT | CASSLRGSEKLFF
TRBJ2-5 | NA | TRBV29-1 | NA | TGCAGCGCCGCGCAGAGAGAGACCCAGTACTTC | CSAAQRETQYF
TRBJ2-7 | NA | TRBV5-6 | NA | TGTGCCAGCAGCCCCGGACGGTGGAGCTCCTACGAGCAGTACTTC | CASSPGRWSSYEQYF
TRBJ1-5 | NA | TRBV9 | NA | TGTGCCAGCAGCCCTGAATGGGGCCCCCCTCAGCCCCAGCATTTT | CASSPEWGPPQPQHF
TRBJ2-1 | NA | TRBV13 | NA | TGTGCCAGCAGCTTAGGCCGCAGGGGGGCTCAGTTCTTC | CASSLGRRGAQFF
TRBJ1-2 | NA | TRBV29-1 | NA | TGCAGCGTCCGAGGGGCCGCGACCTATGGCTACACCTTC | CSVRGAATYGYTF